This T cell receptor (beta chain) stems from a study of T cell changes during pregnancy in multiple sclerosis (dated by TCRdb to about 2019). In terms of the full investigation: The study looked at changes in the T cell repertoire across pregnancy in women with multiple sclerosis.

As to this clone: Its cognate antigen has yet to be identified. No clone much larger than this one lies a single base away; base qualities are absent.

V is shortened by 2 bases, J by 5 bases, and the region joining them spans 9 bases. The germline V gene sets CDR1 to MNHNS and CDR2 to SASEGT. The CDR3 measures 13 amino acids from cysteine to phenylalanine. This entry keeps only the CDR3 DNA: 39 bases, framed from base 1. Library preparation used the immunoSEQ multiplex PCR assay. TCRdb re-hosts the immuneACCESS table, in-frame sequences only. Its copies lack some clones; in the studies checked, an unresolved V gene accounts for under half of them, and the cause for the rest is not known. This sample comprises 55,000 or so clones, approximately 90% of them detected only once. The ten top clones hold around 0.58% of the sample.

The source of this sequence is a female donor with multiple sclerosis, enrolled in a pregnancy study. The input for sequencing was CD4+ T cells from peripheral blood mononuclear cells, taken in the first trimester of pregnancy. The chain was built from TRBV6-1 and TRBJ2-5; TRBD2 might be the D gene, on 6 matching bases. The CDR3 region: CASSESGRETQYF. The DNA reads TGTGCCAGCAGTGAATCGGGGAGGGAGACCCAGTACTTC.